This entry describes one T cell receptor (beta chain). The target antigen is unknown. At the DNA level, this CDR3 is encoded by other sequences in the same sample as well. Healthy HIV-negative adults without recent acute infections or vaccinations served as donors. Investigators divided CD4+ cells into CD45RA+ naive and CD45RA-negative memory subsets. The sample is drawn from a study of shared clonotypes between healthy human individuals. Whole-study findings and limits: Memory subsets generally showed lower estimated richness than naive subsets.

In the study's own analysis: ImmunoSEQ supplied junction-only sequences lacking quality scores, so filtering was different. Assay used: immunoSEQ multiplex PCR; TCRdb lists only in-frame clones, some missing. V, J and clone size are taken as reported in that table, and D and trimming were inferred from the DNA itself. The sample contains 2 million to 2.5 million clones, around 95% of which appear only once. Between the trimmed V and J ends, which lost 0 bases and 0 bases, there was a span of 7 bases. Germline CDR1 reads SGHRS; CDR2 reads YFSETQ. This CDR3 comprises 15 residues. The sequence came from a young man in good health. Material for sequencing was naive CD4+ T cells sorted from blood. Indicated subset: CD45RA+ positively selected. V gene TRBV5-1 combines with J gene TRBJ2-1; D is unclear. The chain's CDR3 is CASSLVLSSYNEQFF. In DNA form, the CDR3 reads TGCGCCAGCAGCTTGGTCTTGAGCTCCTACAATGAGCAGTTCTTC.